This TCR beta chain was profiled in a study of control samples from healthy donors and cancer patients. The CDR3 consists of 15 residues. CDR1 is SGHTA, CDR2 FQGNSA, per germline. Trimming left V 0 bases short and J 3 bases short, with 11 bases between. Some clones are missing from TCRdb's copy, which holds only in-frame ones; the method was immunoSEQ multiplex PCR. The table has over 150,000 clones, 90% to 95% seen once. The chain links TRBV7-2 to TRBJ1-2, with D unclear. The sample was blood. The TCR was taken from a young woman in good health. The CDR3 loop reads CASSLALGMDYGYTF. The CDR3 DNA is TGTGCCAGCAGCTTAGCACTGGGGATGGACTATGGCTACACCTTC.